This TCR beta chain came from a study of vaccination and CD4 T cells after COVID-19. Study background: Overlapping peptides covering the spike proteins of SARS-CoV-2, HCoV-NL63, HCoV-OC43 and HCoV-229E were added to stimulate cells.

Comment on this clonotype: No antigen is known for it.

Time point reported: late sampling 161 to 241 days after vaccination in three convalescent patients. Treatment indicated: roughly 10-day PBMC culture with coronavirus spike peptide pools or control peptides (ViraFEST assay). CDR3 length: 14 residues. Trimming left V 3 bases short and J 3 bases short, with 10 bases between. CDR1 is SGHTA and CDR2 is FQGNSA in the germline V gene. Sequencing of DNA taken from cultured CD4+ T cells relied on the Oncomine TCR Beta short-read assay. Genomic DNA extraction was carried out from cultured CD4+ T cells. TCRdb reanalysed the PCR reads using MiXCR and keeps one entry per CDR3 protein. The profile shows tens of thousands of distinct CDR3 sequences, less than 35% of them singletons.

The sample in question was CD4+ T cells from blood, cultured in vitro, obtained about 7 months after SARS-CoV-2 vaccination. The sequence was collected from a human donor who had recovered from COVID-19. The chain uses TRBV7-2 and TRBJ2-3; D is ambiguous. For the CDR3, the DNA is TGTGCCAGCAGCTTGCCCCGGCGTACAGATACGCAGTATTTT. It translates to CASSLPRRTDTQYF.